The rows below give T cell receptor beta chains drawn from one sample of a study of control samples from healthy donors and cancer patients. Assay used: immunoSEQ multiplex PCR; TCRdb lists only in-frame clones, some missing. Of roughly 130,000 clones in the sample, over 75% were seen once. The material sequenced was blood. Receptor source: a man aged 18 to 29 in good health. CDR3s include the opening cysteine and the closing phenylalanine or tryptophan. Each record gives: V gene, J gene, clone size, D gene, CDR3 protein, CDR3 DNA. A D gene is named only where the DNA matches it firmly. Rows give clone size only sometimes, using once, few, many, or a class for an expanded clone.

V gene: TRBV5-1
J gene: TRBJ2-1
clone size: NA
D gene: NA
CDR3 protein: CASSYYGSSYNEQFF
CDR3 DNA: TGCGCCAGCAGCTATTACGGGAGCTCCTACAATGAGCAGTTCTTC

V gene: TRBV27
J gene: TRBJ2-2
clone size: NA
D gene: TRBD2
CDR3 protein: CASRLAGGGTGELFF
CDR3 DNA: TGTGCCAGCAGACTAGCGGGAGGGGGCACCGGGGAGCTGTTTTTT

V gene: TRBV14
J gene: TRBJ2-1
clone size: once
D gene: TRBD2
CDR3 protein: CASSPAGGVDEQFF
CDR3 DNA: TGTGCCAGCAGCCCAGCGGGGGGGGTCGATGAGCAGTTCTTC

V gene: TRBV30
J gene: TRBJ1-2
clone size: NA
D gene: TRBD1
CDR3 protein: CAWSVPGDRGQVYGYTF
CDR3 DNA: TGTGCCTGGAGTGTTCCCGGGGACAGGGGGCAGGTCTATGGCTACACCTTC

V gene: TRBV4-2
J gene: TRBJ2-1
clone size: NA
D gene: NA
CDR3 protein: CASSQEGYGRGNEQFF
CDR3 DNA: TGTGCCAGCAGCCAAGAGGGCTACGGGAGAGGGAATGAGCAGTTCTTC

V gene: TRBV11-2
J gene: TRBJ2-7
clone size: once
D gene: NA
CDR3 protein: CASSLSPNSYEQYF
CDR3 DNA: TGTGCCAGCAGCTTATCGCCGAATTCCTACGAGCAGTACTTC

V gene: TRBV29-1
J gene: TRBJ2-6
clone size: NA
D gene: NA
CDR3 protein: CSVVLGALNSGANVLTF
CDR3 DNA: TGCAGCGTTGTTTTGGGGGCCCTCAACTCTGGGGCCAACGTCCTGACTTTC

V gene: TRBV6-6
J gene: TRBJ1-2
clone size: NA
D gene: NA
CDR3 protein: CASSPQSGTNLYGYTF
CDR3 DNA: TGTGCCAGCAGCCCCCAATCCGGGACAAACCTATATGGCTACACCTTC

V gene: TRBV4-1
J gene: TRBJ2-5
clone size: NA
D gene: NA
CDR3 protein: CASSEEQGPETQYF
CDR3 DNA: TGCGCCAGCAGCGAAGAACAGGGCCCAGAGACCCAGTACTTC

V gene: TRBV7-8
J gene: TRBJ2-3
clone size: NA
D gene: TRBD2
CDR3 protein: CASSSSRPSGAGRFTDTQYF
CDR3 DNA: TGTGCCAGCAGCTCTTCACGCCCTAGCGGGGCGGGGCGGTTCACAGATACGCAGTATTTT

V gene: TRBV27
J gene: TRBJ1-1
clone size: NA
D gene: TRBD1
CDR3 protein: CASSLSRTGGTEAFF
CDR3 DNA: TGTGCCAGCAGTTTATCCCGGACAGGGGGGACTGAAGCTTTCTTT

V gene: TRBV30
J gene: TRBJ2-1
clone size: NA
D gene: NA
CDR3 protein: CAWSLVGNEQFF
CDR3 DNA: TGTGCCTGGAGTCTAGTGGGGAATGAGCAGTTCTTC

V gene: TRBV7-3
J gene: TRBJ2-3
clone size: NA
D gene: TRBD2
CDR3 protein: CASSLTSGGATDTQYF
CDR3 DNA: TGTGCCAGCAGCCTAACTAGCGGGGGGGCCACCGATACGCAGTATTTT

V gene: TRBV6-6
J gene: TRBJ1-4
clone size: NA
D gene: NA
CDR3 protein: CASSSPPTGIEGKLFF
CDR3 DNA: TGTGCCAGCAGTTCTCCCCCTACAGGGATAGAGGGAAAACTGTTTTTT

V gene: TRBV7-2
J gene: TRBJ2-3
clone size: NA
D gene: TRBD2
CDR3 protein: CASSLVRGADTQYF
CDR3 DNA: TGTGCCAGCAGCTTAGTGCGGGGGGCAGATACGCAGTATTTT

V gene: TRBV4-1
J gene: TRBJ1-3
clone size: NA
D gene: TRBD1
CDR3 protein: CASSQEQGQGLFSGNTIYF
CDR3 DNA: TGCGCCAGCAGCCAAGAACAGGGGCAAGGCCTTTTTTCTGGAAACACCATATATTTT

V gene: TRBV10-3
J gene: TRBJ2-7
clone size: NA
D gene: TRBD2
CDR3 protein: CATGTTSGEQYF
CDR3 DNA: TGTGCCACCGGGACTACTTCCGGCGAGCAGTACTTC

V gene: TRBV2
J gene: TRBJ2-5
clone size: NA
D gene: NA
CDR3 protein: CASSIRATQETQYF
CDR3 DNA: TGTGCCAGCAGTATCAGGGCCACCCAAGAGACCCAGTACTTC

V gene: TRBV2
J gene: TRBJ1-3
clone size: NA
D gene: NA
CDR3 protein: CASSGDRGNTIYF
CDR3 DNA: TGTGCCAGCAGTGGAGACAGAGGAAACACCATATATTTT

V gene: TRBV7-9
J gene: TRBJ1-1
clone size: NA
D gene: TRBD1
CDR3 protein: CASSLRGQGTEAFF
CDR3 DNA: TGTGCCAGCAGCTTAAGGGGACAGGGCACTGAAGCTTTCTTT

V gene: TRBV2
J gene: TRBJ2-1
clone size: NA
D gene: NA
CDR3 protein: CASSDLIPYNEQFF
CDR3 DNA: TGTGCCAGCAGTGACCTTATACCTTACAATGAGCAGTTCTTC

V gene: TRBV28
J gene: TRBJ1-2
clone size: NA
D gene: NA
CDR3 protein: CASSPQAHYGYTF
CDR3 DNA: TGTGCCAGCAGTCCCCAGGCCCACTATGGCTACACCTTC

V gene: TRBV24-1
J gene: TRBJ2-7
clone size: NA
D gene: NA
CDR3 protein: CATPREGGLYEQYF
CDR3 DNA: TGTGCCACCCCGAGAGAAGGGGGGCTCTACGAGCAGTACTTC

V gene: TRBV2
J gene: TRBJ2-1
clone size: NA
D gene: NA
CDR3 protein: CASSGLAYNEQFF
CDR3 DNA: TGTGCCAGCAGTGGACTAGCCTACAATGAGCAGTTCTTC

V gene: TRBV11-1
J gene: TRBJ2-5
clone size: NA
D gene: NA
CDR3 protein: CASSLARADPGETQYF
CDR3 DNA: TGTGCCAGCAGCTTAGCGCGGGCCGATCCGGGAGAGACCCAGTACTTC

V gene: TRBV28
J gene: TRBJ2-5
clone size: NA
D gene: NA
CDR3 protein: CASSALDGGETQYF
CDR3 DNA: TGTGCCAGCAGCGCATTGGACGGCGGGGAGACCCAGTACTTC

V gene: TRBV30
J gene: TRBJ1-2
clone size: NA
D gene: TRBD1
CDR3 protein: CAWIQGDGYGYTF
CDR3 DNA: TGTGCCTGGATCCAGGGGGACGGCTATGGCTACACCTTC

V gene: TRBV12-3/TRBV12-4
J gene: TRBJ2-3
clone size: NA
D gene: NA
CDR3 protein: CASSLDFDTQYF
CDR3 DNA: TGTGCCAGCAGTTTAGATTTTGATACGCAGTATTTT

V gene: TRBV5-1
J gene: TRBJ2-1
clone size: NA
D gene: NA
CDR3 protein: CASSIGLSNEQFF
CDR3 DNA: TGCGCCAGCAGCATCGGGCTTTCCAATGAGCAGTTCTTC

V gene: TRBV11-2
J gene: TRBJ2-2
clone size: NA
D gene: TRBD2
CDR3 protein: CASSLGLAGGPTGELFF
CDR3 DNA: TGTGCCAGCAGCTTGGGACTAGCGGGAGGTCCCACCGGGGAGCTGTTTTTT

V gene: TRBV7-9
J gene: TRBJ1-5
clone size: NA
D gene: NA
CDR3 protein: CASSFQNQPQHF
CDR3 DNA: TGTGCCAGCAGCTTTCAGAATCAGCCCCAGCATTTT

V gene: TRBV6-1
J gene: TRBJ2-2
clone size: few
D gene: TRBD2
CDR3 protein: CASSETTVKAGWAGELFF
CDR3 DNA: TGTGCCAGCAGTGAAACGACAGTCAAAGCGGGATGGGCCGGGGAGCTGTTTTTT

V gene: TRBV27
J gene: TRBJ1-1
clone size: NA
D gene: NA
CDR3 protein: CASSPGIGQGGTEAFF
CDR3 DNA: TGTGCCAGCAGTCCTGGTATAGGTCAGGGAGGCACTGAAGCTTTCTTT

V gene: TRBV19
J gene: TRBJ1-1
clone size: NA
D gene: NA
CDR3 protein: CASSIPGAMNTEAFF
CDR3 DNA: TGTGCCAGTAGTATACCAGGGGCGATGAACACTGAAGCTTTCTTT

V gene: TRBV9
J gene: TRBJ2-4
clone size: NA
D gene: TRBD1
CDR3 protein: CASSVAAGTGGKNIQYF
CDR3 DNA: TGTGCCAGCAGCGTAGCCGCCGGGACAGGGGGTAAAAACATTCAGTACTTC

V gene: TRBV2
J gene: TRBJ2-3
clone size: NA
D gene: NA
CDR3 protein: CASTTDTQYF
CDR3 DNA: TGTGCCAGCACGACAGATACGCAGTATTTT

V gene: TRBV3-1/TRBV3-2
J gene: TRBJ1-6
clone size: NA
D gene: NA
CDR3 protein: CASSLTRQQVYNSPLHF
CDR3 DNA: TGTGCCAGCAGCCTCACAAGACAACAGGTTTATAATTCACCCCTCCACTTT

V gene: TRBV27
J gene: TRBJ2-5
clone size: NA
D gene: TRBD2
CDR3 protein: CASRERGGETQYF
CDR3 DNA: TGTGCCAGCAGGGAGCGGGGGGGGGAGACCCAGTACTTC

V gene: TRBV18
J gene: TRBJ1-1
clone size: NA
D gene: TRBD1
CDR3 protein: CASSRGQGSDTEAFF
CDR3 DNA: TGTGCCAGCTCTCGGGGACAGGGTTCGGACACTGAAGCTTTCTTT

V gene: TRBV28
J gene: TRBJ2-7
clone size: NA
D gene: NA
CDR3 protein: CASSEAPDYEQYF
CDR3 DNA: TGTGCCAGCAGTGAAGCACCGGACTACGAGCAGTACTTC

V gene: TRBV7-2
J gene: TRBJ1-2
clone size: few
D gene: NA
CDR3 protein: CASSLATLYGYTF
CDR3 DNA: TGTGCCAGCAGCTTAGCGACACTGTATGGCTACACCTTC

V gene: TRBV27
J gene: TRBJ1-6
clone size: NA
D gene: NA
CDR3 protein: CASSLYHDYNSPLHF
CDR3 DNA: TGTGCCAGCAGCCTCTATCACGACTATAATTCACCCCTCCACTTT